These 24 T cell receptor beta chains came from one sample sequenced in a study of cytomegalovirus exposure and HLA in healthy donors. Sequencing used immunoSEQ multiplex PCR; TCRdb keeps in-frame clones, though not all of them. This table holds about 150,000 clones, approximately 86% found once. The material sequenced was PBMCs. All receptors derive from a man between 18 and 29 years old in good health and CMV-seropositive.

This rearrangement joins TRBV4-3 to TRBJ2-2; D ambiguous. Germline CDR1 and CDR2: LGHNA and YSLEER. The CDR3 contains 14 residues. Trimming pared 3 bases from V and 4 bases from J, leaving 9 bases between. The CDR3 sequence is CASSQVLATGELFF. CDR3 DNA sequence: TGCGCCAGCAGCCAGGTACTTGCCACCGGGGAGCTGTTTTTT.

V is TRBV11-2 and J is TRBJ2-7, with 13 bases that match TRBD2. This CDR3 comprises 17 residues. V shed 4 bases, J shed 7 bases, and the junction held 13 bases outside the gene matches. Germline assignment: CDR1 SGHAT and CDR2 FQNNGV. CDR3 sequence reads: CASSWTSGGHQGREQYF. DNA for the CDR3: TGTGCCAGCAGCTGGACTAGCGGGGGACACCAGGGGAGGGAGCAGTACTTC.

V is TRBV5-1 and J is TRBJ2-1; the match to TRBD2 covers 13 bases. The J segment lost 5 bases and the V segment lost 6 bases, leaving 5 bases of the junction unmatched. CDR3 length: 15 residues. Germline lookup yields CDR1 SGHRS and CDR2 YFSETQ. Here the CDR3 reads CASTGLAGVDNEQFF. CDR3 DNA sequence: TGCGCCAGCACCGGACTAGCGGGAGTTGACAATGAGCAGTTCTTC.

The chain links TRBV7-2 to TRBJ2-1, with TRBD2 matching 9 bases. The CDR3 has 17 amino acids. The junction had 5 bases not matched to a gene; V was cut back by 0 bases and J by 2 bases. CDR1 SGHTA and CDR2 FQGNSA come from the germline V gene. The DNA for the CDR3 is TGTGCCAGCAGCTTAGCGCGAGCGGGGGGAACCTACAATGAGCAGTTCTTC. It encodes CASSLARAGGTYNEQFF.

This chain links TRBV19 with TRBJ2-7; D is uncertain. V was clipped by 5 bases and J by 2 bases, with 10 bases between them. CDR1 is LNHDA and CDR2 is SQIVND in the germline V gene (reference sequence). The CDR3 totals 13 residues. The CDR3: CASSPGPAYEQYF. The DNA for the CDR3 is TGTGCCAGTAGTCCGGGTCCTGCCTACGAGCAGTACTTC.

The chain combines TRBV5-1 with TRBJ2-5; 11 bases fit TRBD1. This CDR3 region has 16 residues. Germline V gives CDR1 SGHRS, CDR2 YFSETQ. V was clipped by 5 bases and J by 0 bases; unmatched bases: 6. In DNA, the CDR3 is TGCGCCAGCAGTGGACAGGGGGCCATATACCAAGAGACCCAGTACTTC. Amino acid sequence: CASSGQGAIYQETQYF.

The J gene is TRBJ2-1, the V gene TRBV18, with D possibly matching TRBD1 (5 bases). V was cut by 0 bases and J by 0 bases, with 9 bases left in between. CDR3 length: 16 amino acids. CDR1 KGHSH and CDR2 LQKENI come from the germline V gene. In DNA, the CDR3 is TGTGCCAGCTCACCACCCACAGGCCTCTCCTACAATGAGCAGTTCTTC. Protein product: CASSPPTGLSYNEQFF. The whole variable domain, filled in from reference TRBV18 and TRBJ2-1, reads NAGVMQNPRHLVRRRGQEARLRCSPMKGHSHVYWYRQLPEEGLKFMVYLQKENIIDESGMPKERFSAEFPKEGPSILRIQQVVRGDSAAYFCASSPPTGLSYNEQFFGPGTRLTVL.

The chain links TRBV29-1 to TRBJ1-2; TRBD1 is a possible D gene (6 bases). CDR1 is SQVTM, CDR2 ANQGSEA, per germline. Trimming shortened V by 5 bases and J by 8 bases, and 15 bases separated the two germline ends. The CDR3 has 12 amino acids. This CDR3 reads CSVYIQGNGYTF. CDR3 bases: TGCAGCGTTTATATACAGGGTAACGGCTACACCTTC. Together with reference TRBV29-1 and TRBJ1-2, the CDR3 gives the full variable domain: SAVISQKPSRDICQRGTSLTIQCQVDSQVTMMFWYRQQPGQSLTLIATANQGSEATYESGFVIDKFPISRPNLTFSTLTVSNMSPEDSSIYLCSVYIQGNGYTFGSGTRLTVV.

The chain is built from TRBV27 and TRBJ1-2; 8 bases agree with TRBD1. Germline trimming cut 6 bases from V and 8 bases from J; bases unmatched to any gene: 5. From germline, CDR1 is MNHEY and CDR2 SMNVEV (reference sequence). This CDR3 region has 12 residues. CDR3 nucleotides: TGTGCCAGCAGGACAGGGGCCGAGGGCTACACCTTC. This encodes CASRTGAEGYTF.

V gene TRBV5-6 combines with J gene TRBJ2-2; D is perhaps TRBD2 (5 bases). The germline V and J ends were trimmed by 4 bases and 13 bases, with 20 bases remaining between them. CDR1 is SGHDT, CDR2 YYEEEE, per germline. CDR3 size: 14 residues. The CDR3 protein is CASSPAVNPGRLFF. The DNA for the CDR3 is TGTGCCAGCAGCCCTGCGGTAAACCCGGGAAGGCTGTTTTTT. Filled out from reference TRBV5-6 and TRBJ2-2, the complete variable domain reads DAGVTQSPTHLIKTRGQQVTLRCSPKSGHDTVSWYQQALGQGPQFIFQYYEEEERQRGNFPDRFSGHQFPNYSSELNVNALLLGDSALYLCASSPAVNPGRLFFGEGSRLTVL.

The chain is built from TRBV7-3 and TRBJ2-2; a possible D gene is TRBD1 (5 bases). Trimming shortened V by 4 bases and J by 4 bases, and 13 bases separated the two germline ends. The CDR3 has 15 residues. Germline lookup yields CDR1 SGHTA and CDR2 FQGTGA. In DNA form, the CDR3 reads TGTGCCAGCAGCTCCTACGGTGGGGCCACCGGGGAGCTGTTTTTT. The encoded protein is CASSSYGGATGELFF.

This sequence joins TRBV7-2 and TRBJ2-7, with 7 bases aligning to TRBD1. The CDR3 spans 16 residues. Germline V gene sequence: CDR1 SGHTA, CDR2 FQGNSA. V shed 5 bases, J shed 0 bases, and the junction held 10 bases outside the gene matches. In DNA, the CDR3 is TGTGCCAGCAGCACCCCGACAGGGATTCCCTCCTACGAGCAGTACTTC. This translates into CASSTPTGIPSYEQYF.

This clone was recorded once. The chain has TRBV6-5 and TRBJ2-1, with D tentatively TRBD1 (6 bases). The CDR3 loop spans 14 amino acids. V was cut by 6 bases and J by 15 bases, with 24 bases left in between. CDR1 and CDR2 (germline): MNHEY, SVGAGI. CDR3 sequence reads: CASSQGRRGGAWFF. Written as DNA, the CDR3 is TGTGCCAGCAGCCAGGGACGCCGAGGGGGAGCATGGTTCTTC.

J is TRBJ2-1 and V is TRBV7-3; D not resolved. Trimming removed 5 bases from V and 9 bases from J, with 11 bases in between. The CDR3 has 12 residues. CDR1 is SGHTA and CDR2 is FQGTGA in the germline V gene. The CDR3 region has the DNA TGTGCCAGCAGCCCGGCGGTGGGTGAGCAGTTCTTC. Its translation: CASSPAVGEQFF. Based on the CDR3 plus reference TRBV7-3 and TRBJ2-1, the full variable domain is GAGVSQTPSNKVTEKGKYVELRCDPISGHTALYWYRQSLGQGPEFLIYFQGTGAADDSGLPNDRFFAVRPEGSVSTLKIQRTERGDSAVYLCASSPAVGEQFFGPGTRLTVL.

This chain joins TRBV6-6 and TRBJ1-5, with D unresolved. V lost 0 bases, J lost 4 bases, and 10 bases lay in between. Germline CDR1 reads MNHNY; CDR2 reads SVGAGI (reference sequence). The CDR3 spans 15 residues. CDR3 nucleotides: TGTGCCAGCAGTTACTCCCTTACTTCGAATCAGCCCCAGCATTTT. It is translated as CASSYSLTSNQPQHF.

This rearrangement joins TRBV7-2 to TRBJ2-5, with 8 bases aligning to TRBD2. Per germline, CDR1 SGHTA and CDR2 FQGNSA. Trimming removed 5 bases from V and 4 bases from J; junction bases left unmatched: 6. The CDR3 has 14 residues. CDR3 sequence (DNA): TGTGCCAGCAGCCCTCGGACTAGCTTAGAGACCCAGTACTTC. Translation: CASSPRTSLETQYF.

The chain is built from TRBV4-1 and TRBJ1-5; D not resolved. Germline V gene sequence: CDR1 MGHRA, CDR2 YSYEKL. V dropped 4 bases and J dropped 8 bases, with 12 bases sitting between them. This CDR3 has 13 amino acids. Written as DNA, the CDR3 is TGCGCCAGCAGCCCCGTCGTTAGTAAGCCCCAGCATTTT. Protein: CASSPVVSKPQHF.

The chain employs TRBV4-2 and TRBJ2-2; 9 positions agree with TRBD2. This CDR3 spans 16 amino acids. Per germline, CDR1 LGHNA and CDR2 YNFKEQ. After removal of 2 bases from V and 6 bases from J, the junction contained 7 bases not matched to a gene. CDR3 protein: CASSQTAGGGAGELFF. DNA for the CDR3: TGTGCCAGCAGCCAAACAGCGGGAGGTGGGGCCGGGGAGCTGTTTTTT.

V usage is TRBV27 and J usage is TRBJ2-3; D is possibly TRBD1 (8 bases). V lost 5 bases to trimming and J lost 8 bases, with 17 bases between them. CDR1 is MNHEY, CDR2 SMNVEV, per germline (reference sequence). The CDR3 is 14 amino acids. CDR3 sequence reads: CASSLQGEGGTQYF. CDR3 nucleotides: TGTGCCAGCAGTCTACAGGGGGAGGGAGGTACGCAGTATTTT.

The rearrangement links TRBV4-3 to TRBJ2-1; 12 nucleotides align to TRBD2. J was trimmed by 5 bases and V by 0 bases; bases with no gene match: 2. The CDR3 totals 16 residues. From germline, CDR1 is LGHNA and CDR2 YSLEER. CDR3 in amino acids: CASSQDRTSGDNEQFF. In nucleotides, the CDR3 is TGCGCCAGCAGCCAAGATAGGACTAGCGGGGACAATGAGCAGTTCTTC.

J is TRBJ1-1 and V is TRBV6-5, with unresolved D. Trimming shortened V by 5 bases and J by 7 bases, and 11 bases separated the two germline ends. Per germline, CDR1 MNHEY and CDR2 SVGAGI. This CDR3 comprises 12 residues. The CDR3 sequence is CASSRIGVEAFF. In nucleotides, the CDR3 is TGTGCCAGCAGTCGAATCGGGGTTGAAGCTTTCTTT.

The rearrangement uses TRBV18 and TRBJ1-5; D remains unclear. The V end was cut by 3 bases, the J end by 6 bases, with 15 bases between. The germline V gene has CDR1 KGHSH and CDR2 LQKENI. The length of the CDR3 is 15 residues. CDR3 region: CASSPREGLTQPQHF. The CDR3 nucleotides read TGTGCCAGCTCACCGAGGGAAGGGCTCACTCAGCCCCAGCATTTT.

This chain connects TRBV7-2 to TRBJ2-1; no clear D gene. CDR3 size: 14 residues. V was shortened by 2 bases and J by 9 bases, with 14 bases between the two germline ends. Per germline, CDR1 SGHTA and CDR2 FQGNSA. The CDR3 reads CASSLIEAKSEQFF. CDR3 nucleotides: TGTGCCAGCAGCTTAATAGAGGCCAAGAGTGAGCAGTTCTTC.

The genes are TRBV7-2 and TRBJ2-7; TRBD2 aligns across 8 bases. From germline, CDR1 is SGHTA and CDR2 FQGNSA. The CDR3 contains 13 residues. The V and J ends lost 8 bases and 4 bases, in that order; junction bases with no gene match: 7. The CDR3 is CASGRTSSYEQYF. The CDR3 DNA reads TGTGCCAGCGGAAGGACTAGCTCTTACGAGCAGTACTTC.